The 8 T cell receptor beta chains listed next were all sequenced from one sample in a study of T cells in Graves' hyperthyroidism and ophthalmopathy. Amplified TCR beta CDR3 regions came from RNA transcripts. The TCR CDR3 was amplified in a first-round RT-PCR using the HTBI primer set. TCRdb itself ran the multiplex PCR reads through MiXCR, one entry per CDR3 protein. The sample carries fewer than 850,000 distinct CDR3 sequences, around a sixth recorded once. The sequencing sample was made of blood. These receptors all stem from a man in his forties or fifties with Graves' hyperthyroidism.

This clonotype was seen many times. The gene calls are TRBV2 and TRBJ2-5; TRBD2 matches 7 bases. The CDR3 is made up of 13 amino acids. Germline V gene lookup returns CDR1 SNHLY and CDR2 FYNNEI. The trim removed 7 bases at V and 5 bases at J, leaving 7 bases unmatched. Here the CDR3 DNA reads TGTGCCAGCATGGCGGGAGATTTTGAGACCCAGTACTTC. It yields the protein CASMAGDFETQYF.

CDR3 in amino acids: CATSEITGLHGELFF. The CDR3 bases are TGTGCCACCAGTGAGATAACAGGGTTACACGGGGAGCTGTTTTTT. The J gene is TRBJ2-2, the V gene TRBV24-1; TRBD1 is a possible D gene (6 bases). The germline V gene encodes CDR1 KGHDR and CDR2 SFDVKD. The V end lost 4 bases, the J end lost 7 bases, and 15 bases lay between the germline ends. The CDR3 has 15 amino acids.

This clonotype was seen ten or more times. This chain links TRBV11-2 with TRBJ2-2; D unclear. V lost 2 bases and J lost 4, with 17 bases in between. The V gene's germline CDR1 is SGHAT and CDR2 FQNNGV. CDR3 length: 17 amino acids. The DNA of the CDR3 is TGTGCCAGCAGCTTATACGTACAGATTTTCTCCACCGGGGAGCTGTTTTTT. As protein: CASSLYVQIFSTGELFF.

There are many counts of this clonotype. This rearrangement joins TRBV10-3 to TRBJ2-3; D is undetermined. Trimming took off 8 bases at V and 2 bases at J, with 17 bases between the two ends. The CDR3 totals 15 residues. Germline values: CDR1 ENHRY, CDR2 SYGVKD. CDR3 protein: CAIQERSGPTDTQYF. DNA of the CDR3: TGTGCCATCCAGGAACGGTCGGGTCCCACAGATACGCAGTATTTT.

CDR3 nucleotide sequence: TGTGCCATCAGTGGAATCGGGTCCGGAGAGCAGTTCTTC. This translates into CAISGIGSGEQFF. The chain recombines TRBV10-3 with TRBJ2-1; D remains unclear. There are 13 residues in the CDR3. V was shortened by 4 bases and J by 10 bases, with 14 bases between the two germline ends. Germline lookup yields CDR1 ENHRY and CDR2 SYGVKD.

This clonotype was seen ten or more times. The V call is TRBV27, the J call TRBJ2-2, with 11 bases fitting TRBD2. J lost 3 bases, V lost 2 bases, and 11 bases had no gene match. Germline V gene data show CDR1 as MNHEY and CDR2 as SMNVEV (reference sequence). There are 19 residues in the CDR3. In nucleotides, the CDR3 is TGTGCCAGCAGTTTAGAACCGGGGCTAGCGGGAGGAGACACCGGGGAGCTGTTTTTT. It translates to CASSLEPGLAGGDTGELFF.

The rearrangement uses TRBV11-3 and TRBJ2-1; possible D gene TRBD2, 6 bases. The CDR3 length is 15 residues. With 3 bases removed from V and 9 bases from J, the gap between germline ends came to 18 bases. Germline V lookup: CDR1 SGHNT, CDR2 YENEEA. The CDR3 DNA follows: TGTGCCAGCAGCTTGCCGGGACTTCAAGGTGGTGAGCAGTTCTTC. This gives the protein CASSLPGLQGGEQFF. Full variable domain (rest looked up from reference TRBV11-3 and TRBJ2-1): EAGVVQSPRYKIIEKKQPVAFWCNPISGHNTLYWYLQNLGQGPELLIRYENEEAVDDSQLPKDRFSAERLKGVDSTLKIQPAELGDSAVYLCASSLPGLQGGEQFFGPGTRLTVL.

The chain recombines TRBV3-1 with TRBJ2-1; TRBD2 matches 10 bases. Germline-derived CDR1 and CDR2 are LGHDT and YNNKEL (reference sequence). V lost 0 bases and J lost 2; bases outside the gene matches: 4. CDR3 size: 17 residues. Here the CDR3 DNA reads TGTGCCAGCAGCCAAGATTCTAGCGGGAGAGCCTACAATGAGCAGTTCTTC. Translating gives CASSQDSSGRAYNEQFF.